These 20 T cell receptor beta chains were sequenced from one sample in a study of identical twins. TCRdb re-called the 5' RACE reads with MiXCR, one entry per CDR3 protein. The table lists about 520,000 distinct CDR3 sequences, 20% to 25% of them singletons. These sequences were also reported in another study, on T cells expressing NK-cell markers.

Sequences were obtained from CD4+ T cells sorted from blood. All receptors derive from a woman aged 18 to 35 in good health.

This sequence joins TRBV12-3 or TRBV12-4 and TRBJ2-2; no reliable D call. This CDR3 has 14 amino acids. The germline V and J ends were trimmed by 6 bases and 3 bases, with 11 bases remaining between them. Here the CDR3 reads CASRNQQDTGELFF. The CDR3 DNA reads as TGTGCCAGCAGGAATCAACAAGACACCGGGGAGCTGTTTTTT.

The rearrangement joins TRBV27 to TRBJ2-5, with D maybe TRBD2 (5 bases). Per the germline V gene, CDR1 is MNHEY and CDR2 is SMNVEV (reference sequence). This CDR3 spans 12 amino acids. V lost 8 bases and J 3 bases, leaving 10 bases between the germline ends. CDR3: CASGTRKETQYF. In DNA, the CDR3 is TGTGCCAGCGGAACTAGGAAAGAGACCCAGTACTTC.

The chain recombines TRBV6-2 or TRBV6-3 with TRBJ2-1; D uncertain. Germline V lookup: CDR1 MNHEY, CDR2 SVGEGT. Trimming removed 7 bases at V and 3 bases at J, with 10 bases between. The CDR3 length is 13 residues. This CDR3 is CASIRALYNEQFF. In DNA, the CDR3 is TGTGCCAGCATCCGAGCGCTCTACAATGAGCAGTTCTTC.

This clonotype was seen only a few times. The rearrangement links TRBV6-2 or TRBV6-3 to TRBJ2-1, with 7 bases aligning to TRBD1. The CDR3 loop spans 16 amino acids. Germline CDR1 is MNHEY and CDR2 is SVGEGT. The ends lost 8 bases at V and 4 bases at J; junction bases unmatched: 14. The DNA of the CDR3 is TGTGCCAGCGGCCCCCGACCGGGACAGCGATACAATGAGCAGTTCTTC. Amino acid sequence: CASGPRPGQRYNEQFF.

The rearrangement uses TRBV7-9 and TRBJ1-3; TRBD1 matches at 7 bases. Germline assignment: CDR1 SEHNR and CDR2 FQNEAQ (reference sequence). J gave up 2 bases and V 5 bases, and 3 bases lay outside the gene matches. There are 14 residues in the CDR3. CDR3 coding DNA: TGTGCCAGCAGCACGGGGACAGCTGGAAACACCATATATTTT. Residues: CASSTGTAGNTIYF.

J is TRBJ2-1 and V is TRBV5-4; a weak D match, TRBD2 (5 bases). The germline V gene has CDR1 SGHNT and CDR2 YYREEE (reference sequence). The CDR3 is 14 amino acids. Trimming cost V 5 bases and J 7 bases, with 16 bases left between them. DNA of the CDR3: TGTGCCAGCAGACCGGACTCCAGGCCGAATGAGCAGTTCTTC. Amino acid sequence: CASRPDSRPNEQFF.

This sequence joins TRBV20-1 and TRBJ2-2; 8 bases are shared with TRBD1. Trimming cost V 5 bases and J 1 base; bases outside gene matches: 6. From germline, CDR1 is DFQATT and CDR2 SNEGSKA (reference sequence). The CDR3 consists of 15 residues. CDR3 sequence (DNA): TGCAGTGCTGTTAGAACAGGGGGGAACACCGGGGAGCTGTTTTTT. Protein sequence: CSAVRTGGNTGELFF.

This chain joins TRBV9 and TRBJ2-5; 9 positions agree with TRBD2. From germline, CDR1 is SGDLS and CDR2 YYNGEE. Unmatched junction bases numbered 19, after V lost 4 bases and J lost 6 bases. The CDR3 runs to 18 residues. In DNA, the CDR3 is TGTGCCAGCAGCCCCGGGCCCGAAACAGGGACTAGCATAAAGACCCAGTACTTC. Encoded protein: CASSPGPETGTSIKTQYF.

This clonotype has more than one count but fewer than ten. This sequence joins TRBV6-1 and TRBJ2-7; D perhaps matches TRBD2 (6 bases). The CDR3 spans 15 residues. CDR1 and CDR2 (germline): MNHNS, SASEGT. Trimming took 3 bases from V and 0 from J, leaving 12 bases between them. The CDR3 coding sequence is TGTGCCAGCAGTGACGCAGCGGGCCGCTCCTACGAGCAGTACTTC. Translated: CASSDAAGRSYEQYF.

This clonotype showed up many times. V is TRBV7-9 and J is TRBJ2-7; 7 positions match TRBD1. This CDR3 has 14 amino acids. Germline lookup yields CDR1 SEHNR and CDR2 FQNEAQ (reference sequence). V lost 8 bases to trimming and J lost 5 bases; unmatched junction nucleotides: 12. Written as DNA, the CDR3 is TGTGCCAGCGGCGCCGGACAGGTTCGAAACGAGCAGTACTTC. It codes for CASGAGQVRNEQYF.

The J gene is TRBJ2-7, the V gene TRBV5-1; D may match TRBD1 or TRBD2 (6 bases each). The germline CDR1 and CDR2 sequences are SGHRS and YFSETQ. The CDR3 totals 14 residues. Trimming removed 6 bases at V and 0 bases at J, with 13 bases between. CDR3 in amino acids: CASTKGGDSYEQYF. The DNA of the CDR3 is TGCGCCAGCACTAAGGGGGGAGACTCCTACGAGCAGTACTTC.

The rearrangement links TRBV29-1 to TRBJ2-3; D ambiguous. The V gene's germline CDR1 is SQVTM and CDR2 ANQGSEA. The CDR3 runs 13 residues. Trimming stripped 1 base from V and 2 bases from J, with 7 bases between. CDR3 region: CSVEGRYTDTQYF. The CDR3 DNA reads TGCAGCGTTGAAGGGAGATACACAGATACGCAGTATTTT.

This clonotype came up a few times. The V call is TRBV7-2, the J call TRBJ2-2; D call uncertain. V dropped 7 bases and J dropped 6 bases, with 18 bases sitting between them. Germline loops: CDR1 SGHTA, CDR2 FQGNSA. The CDR3 sequence is 15 residues long. CDR3 region: CASTPQLAKAGELFF. CDR3 coding DNA: TGTGCCAGCACGCCCCAGCTCGCGAAAGCCGGGGAGCTGTTTTTT.

V gene TRBV20-1 combines with J gene TRBJ2-2; 9 bases line up with TRBD2. The CDR3 has 16 amino acids. Germline V gene sequence: CDR1 DFQATT, CDR2 SNEGSKA (reference sequence). Trimming took 2 bases from V and 5 from J; bases not matched to a gene: 9. DNA of the CDR3: TGCAGTGCTAGAAGGTTTCTAGCGGGGACGACCGGGGAGCTGTTTTTT. Translated, it gives CSARRFLAGTTGELFF.

The chain links TRBV11-1 to TRBJ2-7; possible D gene TRBD2, 5 bases. Trimming removed 3 bases from V and 2 bases from J, with 11 bases in between. Germline CDR1 SGHAT, CDR2 FQDESV (reference sequence). This CDR3 has 14 amino acids. The CDR3 DNA reads TGTGCCAGCAGCTTCTCCAGGACTCCCTACGAGCAGTACTTC. This translates into CASSFSRTPYEQYF. The full variable domain, rest sourced from reference TRBV11-1 and TRBJ2-7, is EAEVAQSPRYKITEKSQAVAFWCDPISGHATLYWYRQILGQGPELLVQFQDESVVDDSQLPKDRFSAERLKGVDSTLKIQPAELGDSAMYLCASSFSRTPYEQYFGPGTRLTVT.

This clonotype was observed a handful of times. The chain links TRBV18 to TRBJ2-1; D might be TRBD1 or TRBD2, each matching 5 bases. The CDR3 spans 13 residues. Trimming shortened V by 5 bases and J by 10 bases, and 15 bases separated the two germline ends. CDR1 KGHSH and CDR2 LQKENI come from the germline V gene. Here the CDR3 reads CASSTGIGLEQFF. The CDR3 nucleotides read TGTGCCAGCTCAACAGGCATTGGACTGGAGCAGTTCTTC.

The V call is TRBV27, the J call TRBJ2-3, with 9 bases lining up with TRBD1. Germline lookup yields CDR1 MNHEY and CDR2 SMNVEV (reference sequence). The CDR3 is 14 amino acids. V trimming: 8 bases; J trimming: 4 bases; junction bases outside the gene matches: 7. The CDR3 loop reads CASRQTGGPDTQYF. The CDR3 DNA reads as TGTGCCAGCCGCCAGACAGGGGGACCAGATACGCAGTATTTT.

This clonotype was picked up a small number of times. The chain uses TRBV27 and TRBJ1-1; no reliable D call. Germline CDR1 MNHEY, CDR2 SMNVEV (reference sequence). V was pared by 4 bases and J by 6 bases, with 15 bases between. The CDR3 loop spans 14 amino acids. The CDR3 is CASSSRLGFSEAFF. The CDR3 DNA follows: TGTGCCAGCAGTTCTCGACTGGGCTTCTCTGAAGCTTTCTTT.

This clonotype was counted a few times. The gene calls are TRBV27 and TRBJ2-7; TRBD2 might be the D (6 bases). V lost 5 bases and J lost 2, with 22 bases in between. Looked up from germline, CDR1 is MNHEY and CDR2 is SMNVEV (reference sequence). The CDR3 sequence is 17 residues long. The CDR3 sequence: CASSLPPGDSGTYEQYF. CDR3 DNA sequence: TGTGCCAGCAGTCTTCCCCCTGGTGATAGCGGCACCTACGAGCAGTACTTC.

This clonotype was seen more than once but under ten times. The chain joins TRBV6-2 or TRBV6-3 to TRBJ2-3; possible D gene TRBD2, 5 bases. CDR3 size: 14 residues. Per germline, CDR1 MNHEY and CDR2 SVGEGT. V lost 5 bases, J lost 2 bases, and 11 bases lay in between. The CDR3 is CASSPRVPTDTQYF. In DNA form, the CDR3 reads TGTGCCAGCAGTCCGCGGGTCCCCACAGATACGCAGTATTTT.